This record covers a single T cell receptor beta chain. These data are taken from a study of blood T cell repertoires in COVID-19. The germline gives CDR1 LGHNT, CDR2 FRNRAP. The trim removed 4 bases at V and 5 bases at J, leaving 9 bases unmatched. The CDR3 loop spans 15 amino acids. Clinical history as reported by participants underpinned cohort assignment. The recovered donors of Cohort 3 showed two negative PCRs, clearance, or symptom resolution. Original data processing: Quantification of nucleated cells was approximated via reference gene primer amplification. The table came from immunoSEQ multiplex PCR; TCRdb's copy has only in-frame clones and leaves some out. V and J calls plus clone size are reproduced from that table; the DNA served to infer D and trimming. The data hold 270,000 or so clones, with 80% to 85% observed a single time.

This TCR was sampled from a man aged 50-60 years who had recovered from COVID-19. V usage is TRBV12-5 and J usage is TRBJ1-1; 8 bases map to TRBD1. The sequenced sample consisted of PBMCs or T cells enriched from blood (not recorded which). The CDR3 sequence: CASGSGQGLGTEAFF. In DNA, the CDR3 is TGTGCTAGTGGTTCTGGACAGGGATTAGGGACTGAAGCTTTCTTT.